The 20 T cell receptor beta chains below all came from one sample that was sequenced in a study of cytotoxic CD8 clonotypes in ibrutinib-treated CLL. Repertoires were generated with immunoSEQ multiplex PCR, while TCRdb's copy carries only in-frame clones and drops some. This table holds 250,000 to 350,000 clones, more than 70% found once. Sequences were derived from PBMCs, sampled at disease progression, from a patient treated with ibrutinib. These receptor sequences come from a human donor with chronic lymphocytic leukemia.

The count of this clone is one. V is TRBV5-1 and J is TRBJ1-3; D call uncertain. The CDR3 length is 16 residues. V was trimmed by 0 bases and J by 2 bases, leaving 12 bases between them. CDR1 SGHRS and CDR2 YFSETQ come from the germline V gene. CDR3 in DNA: TGCGCCAGCAGCTTGGGATTGGCAGGTGCTGGAAACACCATATATTTT. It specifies CASSLGLAGAGNTIYF. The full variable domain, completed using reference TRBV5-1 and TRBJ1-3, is KAGVTQTPRYLIKTRGQQVTLSCSPISGHRSVSWYQQTPGQGLQFLFEYFSETQRNKGNFPGRFSGRQFSNSRSEMNVSTLELGDSALYLCASSLGLAGAGNTIYFGEGSWLTVV.

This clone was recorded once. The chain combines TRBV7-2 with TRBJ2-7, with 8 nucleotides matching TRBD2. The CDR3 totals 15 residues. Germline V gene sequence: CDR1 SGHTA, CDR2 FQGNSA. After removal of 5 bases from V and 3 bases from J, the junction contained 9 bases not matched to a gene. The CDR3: CASSLTAGVGYEQYF. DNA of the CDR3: TGTGCCAGCAGCCTCACAGCGGGAGTCGGCTACGAGCAGTACTTC. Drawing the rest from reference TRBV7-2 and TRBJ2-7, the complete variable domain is GAGVSQSPSNKVTEKGKDVELRCDPISGHTALYWYRQSLGQGLEFLIYFQGNSAPDKSGLPSDRFSAERTGGSVSTLTIQRTQQEDSAVYLCASSLTAGVGYEQYFGPGTRLTVT.

The CDR3 DNA follows: TGTGCCAGCAGCCAAGGCCCTGGGGGGGACTACGAGCAGTACTTC. Protein product: CASSQGPGGDYEQYF. The rearrangement joins TRBV5-4 to TRBJ2-7; the match to TRBD2 covers 7 bases. This CDR3 spans 15 amino acids. V gave up 4 bases and J gave up 3 bases; unmatched junction bases: 10. CDR1 is SGHNT and CDR2 is YYREEE in the germline V gene (reference sequence).

CDR3 nucleotide sequence: TGTGCCAGCAGCAACAGGGGTAGACCTAACTATGGCTACACCTTC. As protein: CASSNRGRPNYGYTF. The rearrangement uses TRBV6-5 and TRBJ1-2; 7 positions match TRBD1. CDR1 is MNHEY and CDR2 is SVGAGI in the germline V gene. CDR3 size: 15 residues. Trimming cost V 6 bases and J 0 bases; bases outside gene matches: 7.

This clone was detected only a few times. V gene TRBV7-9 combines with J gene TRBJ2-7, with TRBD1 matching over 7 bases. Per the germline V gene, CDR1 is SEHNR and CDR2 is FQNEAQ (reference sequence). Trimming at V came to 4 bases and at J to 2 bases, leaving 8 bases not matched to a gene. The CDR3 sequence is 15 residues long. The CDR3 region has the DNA TGTGCCAGCAGCTCCCTTCGGGACAGTCCCTACGAGCAGTACTTC. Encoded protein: CASSSLRDSPYEQYF.

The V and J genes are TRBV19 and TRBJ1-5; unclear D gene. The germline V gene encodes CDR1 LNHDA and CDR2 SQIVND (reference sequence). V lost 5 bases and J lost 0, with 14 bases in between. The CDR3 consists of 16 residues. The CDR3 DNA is TGTGCCAGTAGTTTCCGGGCCTCCTATAGCAATCAGCCCCAGCATTTT. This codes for CASSFRASYSNQPQHF.

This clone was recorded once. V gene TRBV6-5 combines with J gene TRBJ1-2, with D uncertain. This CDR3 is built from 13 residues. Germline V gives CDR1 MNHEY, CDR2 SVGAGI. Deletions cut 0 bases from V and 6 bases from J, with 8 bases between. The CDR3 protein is CASSYSMGNGYTF. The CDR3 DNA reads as TGTGCCAGCAGTTACTCGATGGGCAATGGCTACACCTTC.

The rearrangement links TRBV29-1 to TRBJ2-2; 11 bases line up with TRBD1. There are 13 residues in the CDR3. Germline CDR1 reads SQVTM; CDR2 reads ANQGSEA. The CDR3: CTGTGGSTGELFF. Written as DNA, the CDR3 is TGCACGGGGACAGGGGGAAGCACCGGGGAGCTGTTTTTT.

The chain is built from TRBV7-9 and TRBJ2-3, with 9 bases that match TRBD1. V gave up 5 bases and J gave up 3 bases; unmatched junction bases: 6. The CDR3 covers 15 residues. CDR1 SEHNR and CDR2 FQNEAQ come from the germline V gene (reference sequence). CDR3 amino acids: CASSPKTGGTDTQYF. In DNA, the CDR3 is TGTGCCAGCAGCCCGAAGACAGGGGGTACAGATACGCAGTATTTT. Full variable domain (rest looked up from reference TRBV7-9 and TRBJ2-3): DTGVSQNPRHKITKRGQNVTFRCDPISEHNRLYWYRQTLGQGPEFLTYFQNEAQLEKSRLLSDRFSAERPKGSFSTLEIQRTEQGDSAMYLCASSPKTGGTDTQYFGPGTRLTVL.

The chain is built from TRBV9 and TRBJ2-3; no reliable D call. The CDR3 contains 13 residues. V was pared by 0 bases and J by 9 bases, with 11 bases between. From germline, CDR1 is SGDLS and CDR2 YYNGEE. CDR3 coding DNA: TGTGCCAGCAGCGTAGCTCCGGACGGGACGCAGTATTTT. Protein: CASSVAPDGTQYF.

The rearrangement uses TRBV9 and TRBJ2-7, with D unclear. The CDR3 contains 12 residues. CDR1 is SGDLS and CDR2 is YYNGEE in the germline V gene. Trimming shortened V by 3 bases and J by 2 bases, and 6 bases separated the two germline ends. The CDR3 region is CASSAGPYEQYF. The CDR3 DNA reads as TGTGCCAGCAGCGCCGGACCCTACGAGCAGTACTTC.

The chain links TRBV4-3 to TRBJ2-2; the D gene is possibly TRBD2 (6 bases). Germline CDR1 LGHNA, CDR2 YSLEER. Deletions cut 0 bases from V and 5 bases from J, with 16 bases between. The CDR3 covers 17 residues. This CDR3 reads CASSQDWWGEGTGELFF. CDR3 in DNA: TGCGCCAGCAGCCAAGATTGGTGGGGGGAAGGGACCGGGGAGCTGTTTTTT.

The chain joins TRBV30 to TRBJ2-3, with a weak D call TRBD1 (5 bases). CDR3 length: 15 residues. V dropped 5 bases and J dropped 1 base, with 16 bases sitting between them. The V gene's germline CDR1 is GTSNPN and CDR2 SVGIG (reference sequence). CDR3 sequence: CAWAPSPRGTDTQYF. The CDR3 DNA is TGTGCCTGGGCCCCGAGTCCCAGGGGCACAGATACGCAGTATTTT.

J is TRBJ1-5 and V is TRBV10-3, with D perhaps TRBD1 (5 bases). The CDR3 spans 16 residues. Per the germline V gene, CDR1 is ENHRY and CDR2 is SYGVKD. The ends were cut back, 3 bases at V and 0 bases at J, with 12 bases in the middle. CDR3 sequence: CAISEGGGTSNQPQHF. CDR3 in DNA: TGTGCCATCAGTGAAGGCGGGGGAACTAGCAATCAGCCCCAGCATTTT.

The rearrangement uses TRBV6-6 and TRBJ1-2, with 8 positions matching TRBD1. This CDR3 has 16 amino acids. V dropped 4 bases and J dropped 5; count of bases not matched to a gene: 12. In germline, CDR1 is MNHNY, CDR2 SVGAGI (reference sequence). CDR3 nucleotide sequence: TGTGCCAGCAGTTCGGGACAGGTGGGGATTCGGTATGGCTACACCTTC. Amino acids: CASSSGQVGIRYGYTF.

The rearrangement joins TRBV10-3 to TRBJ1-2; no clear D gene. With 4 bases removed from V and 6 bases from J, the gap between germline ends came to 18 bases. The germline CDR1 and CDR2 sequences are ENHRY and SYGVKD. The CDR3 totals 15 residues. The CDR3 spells CAISVLAGSEDGYTF. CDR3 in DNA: TGTGCCATCAGTGTTCTGGCGGGGAGTGAGGATGGCTACACCTTC.

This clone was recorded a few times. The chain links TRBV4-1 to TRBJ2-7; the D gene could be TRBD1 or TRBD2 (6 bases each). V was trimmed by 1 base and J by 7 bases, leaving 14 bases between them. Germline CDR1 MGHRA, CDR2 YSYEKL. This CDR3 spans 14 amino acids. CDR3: CASSQGMGGWEQYF. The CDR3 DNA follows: TGCGCCAGCAGCCAAGGCATGGGGGGCTGGGAGCAGTACTTC.

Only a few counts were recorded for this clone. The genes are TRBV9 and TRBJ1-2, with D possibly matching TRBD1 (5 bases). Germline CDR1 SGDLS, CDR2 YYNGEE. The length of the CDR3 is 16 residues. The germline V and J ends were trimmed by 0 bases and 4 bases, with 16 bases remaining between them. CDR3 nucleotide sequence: TGTGCCAGCAGCGTAGGTTGGGGGTCCGGAAGCTATGGCTACACCTTC. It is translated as CASSVGWGSGSYGYTF.

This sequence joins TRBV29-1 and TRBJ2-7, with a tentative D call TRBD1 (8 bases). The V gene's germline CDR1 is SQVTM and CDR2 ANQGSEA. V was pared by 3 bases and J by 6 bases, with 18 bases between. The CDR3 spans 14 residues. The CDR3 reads CSVEGLTGEGEQYF. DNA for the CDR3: TGCAGCGTTGAGGGATTGACAGGGGAGGGCGAGCAGTACTTC.

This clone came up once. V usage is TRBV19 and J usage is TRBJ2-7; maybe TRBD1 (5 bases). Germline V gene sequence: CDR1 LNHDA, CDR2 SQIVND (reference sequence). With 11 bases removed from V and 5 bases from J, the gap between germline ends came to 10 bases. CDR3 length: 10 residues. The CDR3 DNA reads TGTGCCCGAGGCAGGGACGAGCAGTACTTC. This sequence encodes CARGRDEQYF.